The sequence of this T cell receptor beta chain was determined in a study of T cell repertoires in cytomegalovirus infection. This CDR3 is 15 amino acids long. Per the germline V gene, CDR1 is MNHNY and CDR2 is SVGAGI (reference sequence). The ends lost 2 bases at V and 9 bases at J; junction bases unmatched: 4. Of note for this clonotype: Its target is unknown.

TCRdb reprocessed the reads via MiXCR and lists one record per CDR3 protein. This sample has around 570,000 distinct CDR3 sequences, with 40% found just once. This rearrangement joins TRBV6-6 to TRBJ1-6; the match to TRBD1 covers 10 bases. This specimen was cultured PBMCs, taken from culture after CMV antigen stimulation. The receptor was derived from a human donor in good health (CMV status not recorded). Some clones in this sample may be carry-over from other donors' samples. CDR3 loop: CASSYPRTGGSPLHF. The DNA for the CDR3 is TGTGCCAGCAGTTACCCGAGGACAGGGGGTTCACCCCTCCACTTT.